Below, 27 T cell receptor beta chains from the same sample are listed, as sequenced in a study of blood T cell repertoires in COVID-19 (TCRdb year 2020). The method was the immunoSEQ multiplex PCR assay. In TCRdb, the immuneACCESS table is reduced to in-frame sequences with V and J assigned. These tables do not hold every clone; where another copy was compared, an unresolved V gene accounts for under half, and the others remain unexplained. In all, the sample holds approximately 180,000 clones, and approximately 85% of those were seen once. The top ten constitute approximately 9.9% of the sample. What was sequenced was peripheral blood. The receptors were sampled from a human donor with active or convalescent COVID-19. The donor label of this sample is uncertain.

V is TRBV7-6 and J is TRBJ1-4; D is undetermined. The V gene's germline CDR1 is SGHVS and CDR2 FNYEAQ. The CDR3 is made up of 19 amino acids. V was shortened by 0 bases and J by 8 bases, with 25 bases between the two germline ends. CDR3 in amino acids: CASSLAPHGSLPLDEKLFF. The CDR3 DNA sequence: TGTGCCAGCAGCTTAGCGCCCCACGGGAGCCTCCCGCTAGACGAAAAACTGTTTTTT. Drawing the rest from reference TRBV7-6 and TRBJ1-4, the complete variable domain is GAGVSQSPRYKVTKRGQDVALRCDPISGHVSLYWYRQALGQGPEFLTYFNYEAQQDKSGLPNDRFSAERPEGSISTLTIQRTEQRDSAMYRCASSLAPHGSLPLDEKLFFGSGTQLSVL.

The chain joins TRBV2 to TRBJ2-3; TRBD2 matches 13 bases. The germline gives CDR1 SNHLY, CDR2 FYNNEI. After removal of 6 bases from V and 5 bases from J, the junction contained 2 bases not matched to a gene. This CDR3 has 14 amino acids. CDR3 residues: CASRTSGGEDTQYF. CDR3 nucleotide sequence: TGTGCCAGCAGAACTAGCGGGGGGGAAGATACGCAGTATTTT.

This clone showed up many times. The chain joins TRBV2 to TRBJ1-1, with D possibly being TRBD1 (5 bases). This CDR3 region has 13 residues. In germline, CDR1 is SNHLY, CDR2 FYNNEI. The V end lost 10 bases, the J end lost 2 bases, and 14 bases lay between the germline ends. For the CDR3, the DNA is TGTGCCACCACCCGGGGGGAAAACACTGAAGCTTTCTTT. Protein sequence: CATTRGENTEAFF.

This sequence joins TRBV7-9 and TRBJ1-2; D unclear. The CDR3 contains 12 residues. Germline lookup yields CDR1 SEHNR and CDR2 FQNEAQ (reference sequence). V was pared by 2 bases and J by 4 bases, with 5 bases between. The CDR3 DNA is TGTGCCAGCAGCTTACGCAGCTATGGCTACACCTTC. It encodes CASSLRSYGYTF.

The rearrangement links TRBV4-2 to TRBJ2-7; a possible D gene is TRBD1 (6 bases). CDR3 size: 12 residues. V gave up 6 bases and J gave up 0 bases, with 6 bases separating them. Germline V CDR1 and CDR2: LGHNA, YNFKEQ. CDR3 sequence reads: CASRDSSYEQYF. The CDR3 nucleotides read TGTGCCAGCAGGGACAGCTCCTACGAGCAGTACTTC.

This chain connects TRBV3-1 (or the pseudogene TRBV3-2) to TRBJ1-6; 11 bases match TRBD1. The CDR3 has 16 residues. V trimming: 4 bases; J trimming: 7 bases; junction bases outside the gene matches: 6. Looked up from germline, CDR1 is LGHDT and CDR2 is YNNKEL (reference sequence). DNA of the CDR3: TGTGCCAGCAGCCCCTTTGGGACAGGGGGAAATTCACCCCTCCACTTT. Translation gives CASSPFGTGGNSPLHF.

This chain uses TRBV29-1 with TRBJ2-7; 9 bases are shared with TRBD2. Trimming removed 8 bases from V and 5 bases from J; junction bases left unmatched: 10. CDR1 is SQVTM and CDR2 is ANQGSEA in the germline V gene. The CDR3 contains 13 residues. The CDR3 here is CSSAGGTLDEQYF. The CDR3, as DNA: TGCAGCTCCGCGGGGGGGACTCTAGACGAGCAGTACTTC.

This chain uses TRBV7-2 with TRBJ1-4; tentative D call: TRBD1 (5 bases). Trimming removed 1 base from V and 0 bases from J, with 9 bases in between. The CDR3 covers 16 residues. From germline, CDR1 is SGHTA and CDR2 FQGNSA. The CDR3 bases are TGTGCCAGCAGCTTAGGCGGGACTACAACTAATGAAAAACTGTTTTTT. Encoded protein: CASSLGGTTTNEKLFF.

J is TRBJ2-5 and V is TRBV7-9, with D perhaps matching TRBD1 (6 bases). Looked up from germline, CDR1 is SEHNR and CDR2 is FQNEAQ (reference sequence). The CDR3 length is 14 residues. The V end was cut by 4 bases, the J end by 5 bases, with 14 bases between. The CDR3 region is CASSYTGIGETQYF. CDR3 in DNA: TGTGCCAGCAGCTACACAGGGATAGGGGAGACCCAGTACTTC.

The chain carries TRBV24-1 and TRBJ2-1; 8 bases match TRBD2. The CDR3 runs to 18 residues. Germline lookup yields CDR1 KGHDR and CDR2 SFDVKD. V was clipped by 0 bases and J by 1 base; unmatched bases: 7. Here the CDR3 reads CATSDLQPGGESYNEQFF. The DNA for the CDR3 is TGTGCCACCAGTGATTTGCAGCCGGGGGGGGAGTCCTACAATGAGCAGTTCTTC.

V and J are TRBV2 and TRBJ2-3; the D gene is possibly TRBD1 (6 bases). Trimming removed 6 bases at V and 6 bases at J, with 16 bases between. The CDR3 totals 14 residues. CDR1 is SNHLY and CDR2 is FYNNEI in the germline V gene. Written as DNA, the CDR3 is TGTGCCAGCAGGATAGGACAGAATGGGGATACGCAGTATTTT. It specifies CASRIGQNGDTQYF.

This clone was recorded once. The V gene is TRBV11-3, the J gene TRBJ1-1; perhaps TRBD1 as D (6 bases). Trimming took off 1 base at V and 3 bases at J, with 12 bases between the two ends. CDR3 length equals 15 residues. From germline, CDR1 is SGHNT and CDR2 YENEEA. The CDR3 is CASSLGGTTHTEAFF. The DNA of the CDR3 is TGTGCCAGCAGCTTAGGAGGGACAACGCACACTGAAGCTTTCTTT.

This clone was seen a single time. This chain connects TRBV13 to TRBJ1-2; D not certain. This CDR3 is 15 amino acids long. CDR1 is PRHDT and CDR2 is FYEKMQ in the germline V gene (reference sequence). Trimming shortened V by 4 bases and J by 1 base, and 13 bases separated the two germline ends. The CDR3 sequence is CASSSLGRLNYGYTF. CDR3 nucleotide sequence: TGTGCCAGCAGCTCCCTTGGGAGACTTAACTATGGCTACACCTTC.

The J gene is TRBJ2-3, the V gene TRBV24-1; the match to TRBD2 covers 8 bases. The CDR3 is 17 residues long. J was trimmed by 5 bases and V by 0 bases; bases with no gene match: 9. Germline-derived CDR1 and CDR2 are KGHDR and SFDVKD. CDR3 residues: CATSDLAGGRGLDTQYF. In nucleotides, the CDR3 is TGTGCCACCAGTGATTTGGCGGGGGGCAGGGGCCTAGATACGCAGTATTTT.

The chain links TRBV7-9 to TRBJ2-3; 11 nucleotides match TRBD2. Germline values: CDR1 SEHNR, CDR2 FQNEAQ (reference sequence). The CDR3 length is 16 residues. The trim removed 2 bases at V and 2 bases at J, leaving 3 bases unmatched. As DNA, the CDR3 is TGTGCCAGCAGCTTACGGACTAGCGGGCTCACAGATACGCAGTATTTT. This codes for CASSLRTSGLTDTQYF.

The chain carries TRBV7-6 and TRBJ1-5; TRBD1 is a possible D gene (6 bases). This CDR3 comprises 16 residues. The germline CDR1 and CDR2 sequences are SGHVS and FNYEAQ. Deletions cut 4 bases from V and 3 bases from J, with 16 bases between. CDR3 loop: CASSYGGRGSNQPQHF. In nucleotides, the CDR3 is TGTGCCAGCAGCTATGGGGGCAGGGGTTCCAATCAGCCCCAGCATTTT.

This chain links TRBV7-8 with TRBJ2-7; D possibly corresponds to TRBD2 (5 bases). Germline V lookup: CDR1 SGHVS, CDR2 FQNEAQ. This CDR3 comprises 12 residues. Trimming took 5 bases from V and 7 from J, leaving 12 bases between them. The CDR3 DNA follows: TGTGCCAGCAGCCCGCAGACTACTGAGCAGTACTTC. This codes for CASSPQTTEQYF.

The V and J genes are TRBV4-1 and TRBJ2-5; TRBD2 is a possible D gene (6 bases). CDR3 size: 16 residues. The germline gives CDR1 MGHRA, CDR2 YSYEKL. Trimming removed 0 bases from V and 2 bases from J, with 13 bases in between. This CDR3 is CASSQDAIGTQETQYF. The DNA of the CDR3 is TGCGCCAGCAGCCAAGATGCGATCGGGACTCAAGAGACCCAGTACTTC.

DNA of the CDR3: TGTGCCAGCAGCAGGACTAGCGGGAGGGCCTCCTACAATGAGCAGTTCTTC. Translation: CASSRTSGRASYNEQFF. The chain combines TRBV11-2 with TRBJ2-1, with 15 bases identical to TRBD2. V dropped 5 bases and J dropped 0; count of bases not matched to a gene: 2. Looked up from germline, CDR1 is SGHAT and CDR2 is FQNNGV. The CDR3 has 17 residues.

This sequence joins TRBV19 and TRBJ2-7; TRBD2 agrees at 10 bases. Germline V lookup: CDR1 LNHDA, CDR2 SQIVND (reference sequence). The V segment lost 7 bases and the J segment 0 bases; nucleotides outside the gene matches: 3. The CDR3 runs to 14 residues. CDR3 in DNA: TGTGCCAGTAAGGAGCGGGGGGGCTCCTACGAGCAGTACTTC. It is translated as CASKERGGSYEQYF.

J is TRBJ2-3 and V is TRBV19, with TRBD1 matching over 8 bases. Trimming cost V 5 bases and J 6 bases; bases outside gene matches: 7. CDR3 length: 14 amino acids. Germline lookup yields CDR1 LNHDA and CDR2 SQIVND (reference sequence). The CDR3 DNA reads TGTGCCAGTAGTTCACAGGGGGTCTCGGATACGCAGTATTTT. Its translation: CASSSQGVSDTQYF.

This chain connects TRBV4-3 to TRBJ2-3, with D possibly being TRBD2 (6 bases). CDR3 length: 17 residues. V was trimmed by 0 bases and J by 2 bases, leaving 15 bases between them. CDR1 and CDR2 (germline): LGHNA, YSLEER. In DNA form, the CDR3 reads TGCGCCAGCAGCCAAGATATGGGGGGTCGGGCCACAGATACGCAGTATTTT. It specifies CASSQDMGGRATDTQYF.

This chain uses TRBV27 with TRBJ1-6, with 10 bases aligning to TRBD1. J gave up 12 bases and V 5 bases, and 7 bases lay outside the gene matches. This CDR3 comprises 14 residues. Germline lookup yields CDR1 MNHEY and CDR2 SMNVEV (reference sequence). CDR3 DNA sequence: TGTGCCAGCAGTACCCGGGACAGGGGCAGACCCCTCCACTTT. Translating gives CASSTRDRGRPLHF.

This chain uses TRBV11-2 with TRBJ2-5; 11 nucleotides align to TRBD2. The CDR3 covers 15 residues. J lost 5 bases, V lost 5 bases, and 7 bases had no gene match. Germline V gives CDR1 SGHAT, CDR2 FQNNGV. CDR3 nucleotides: TGTGCCAGCAGCCCCCTAGCGGGAGGCCGGGAGACCCAGTACTTC. It specifies CASSPLAGGRETQYF.

The CDR3 DNA is TGTGCCAGCAGCTGGCGACAAAGCAATCAGCCCCAGCATTTT. Its protein is CASSWRQSNQPQHF. The chain has TRBV3-1 (or the pseudogene TRBV3-2) and TRBJ1-5, with no clear D. Deletions cut 5 bases from V and 1 base from J, with 9 bases between. The CDR3 length is 14 residues. CDR1 is LGHDT and CDR2 is YNNKEL in the germline V gene (reference sequence).

The chain uses TRBV5-1 and TRBJ2-7; 8 bases map to TRBD1. This CDR3 spans 15 amino acids. The germline V gene encodes CDR1 SGHRS and CDR2 YFSETQ. The junction had 13 bases not matched to a gene; V was cut back by 4 bases and J by 7 bases. The CDR3 loop is CASSPGTGLRYEQYF. CDR3 DNA: TGCGCCAGCAGCCCGGGGACAGGACTACGATATGAGCAGTACTTC.

CDR3 sequence: CASSIDRGYGYTF. CDR3 coding DNA: TGTGCCAGCAGCATAGACAGGGGGTATGGCTACACCTTC. The V call is TRBV5-6, the J call TRBJ1-2, with 9 nucleotides matching TRBD1. V shed 4 bases, J shed 5 bases, and the junction held 3 bases outside the gene matches. Germline V gene sequence: CDR1 SGHDT, CDR2 YYEEEE. The CDR3 runs 13 residues.